The 17 T cell receptor beta chains below come from one sample, sequenced in a study of blood T cell repertoires in COVID-19. Produced via immunoSEQ multiplex PCR; TCRdb's table is partial and in-frame only. The table includes fewer than 350,000 clones, about 93% detected once. Sequences were obtained from peripheral blood. The receptors come from a young woman with COVID-19, enrolled during active disease.

The chain recombines TRBV4-1 with TRBJ2-7; 9 nucleotides agree with TRBD2. The CDR3 runs 15 residues. Germline CDR1 MGHRA, CDR2 YSYEKL. V lost 4 bases to trimming and J lost 2 bases; unmatched junction nucleotides: 6. This CDR3 reads CASSPRASGTYEQYF. DNA of the CDR3: TGCGCCAGCAGCCCCCGCGCTAGCGGGACCTACGAGCAGTACTTC.

The chain carries TRBV5-1 and TRBJ2-6; D not certain. In germline, CDR1 is SGHRS, CDR2 YFSETQ. The V end lost 1 base, the J end lost 0 bases, and 8 bases lay between the germline ends. The CDR3 is 16 residues long. The CDR3 region has the DNA TGCGCCAGCAGCTTGAGAGCCCGCTCTGGGGCCAACGTCCTGACTTTC. It codes for CASSLRARSGANVLTF.

The chain combines TRBV5-4 with TRBJ2-3; 14 nucleotides agree with TRBD2. The germline V gene encodes CDR1 SGHNT and CDR2 YYREEE (reference sequence). V lost 4 bases to trimming and J lost 5 bases; unmatched junction nucleotides: 6. There are 16 residues in the CDR3. CDR3 in DNA: TGTGCCAGCAGCCCGGGACTAGCGGGAGTTGGAGATACGCAGTATTTT. It codes for CASSPGLAGVGDTQYF.

The gene calls are TRBV5-6 and TRBJ1-5; D may be TRBD1 (5 bases). Germline V gene lookup returns CDR1 SGHDT and CDR2 YYEEEE. Trimming shortened V by 4 bases and J by 3 bases, and 11 bases separated the two germline ends. The CDR3 is made up of 14 amino acids. CDR3 in DNA: TGTGCCAGCAGCCGAGACAGAGTCAATCAGCCCCAGCATTTT. Its protein is CASSRDRVNQPQHF. Supplemented by reference TRBV5-6 and TRBJ1-5, the full variable domain reads DAGVTQSPTHLIKTRGQQVTLRCSPKSGHDTVSWYQQALGQGPQFIFQYYEEEERQRGNFPDRFSGHQFPNYSSELNVNALLLGDSALYLCASSRDRVNQPQHFGDGTRLSIL.

The V and J genes are TRBV25-1 and TRBJ1-6; 8 bases map to TRBD1. The germline V gene encodes CDR1 MGHDK and CDR2 SYGVNS. Losses at the gene ends were 8 bases for V and 3 bases for J; bases not matched to a gene: 0. The CDR3 covers 13 residues. The DNA for the CDR3 is TGTGCCAGCGGGACAGGCTATAATTCACCCCTCCACTTT. Amino acid sequence: CASGTGYNSPLHF.

This clone was seen a handful of times. This chain uses TRBV7-9 with TRBJ2-3; D is possibly TRBD1 (5 bases). Germline CDR1 SEHNR, CDR2 FQNEAQ (reference sequence). The ends were cut back, 1 base at V and 6 bases at J, with 11 bases in the middle. The CDR3 contains 14 residues. The CDR3 sequence is CASSLEGSGDTQYF. The CDR3 DNA reads as TGTGCCAGCAGCTTAGAGGGGTCAGGGGATACGCAGTATTTT.

The chain links TRBV10-3 to TRBJ1-2; the D gene is possibly TRBD1 (5 bases). CDR3 length: 14 amino acids. Germline CDR1 reads ENHRY; CDR2 reads SYGVKD. Trimming took 1 base from V and 3 from J, leaving 9 bases between them. The CDR3 protein is CAISEFKGDYGYTF. The CDR3 DNA is TGTGCCATCAGTGAGTTTAAAGGGGACTATGGCTACACCTTC.

The V gene is TRBV4-3, the J gene TRBJ1-4, with 7 nucleotides matching TRBD1. The CDR3 has 15 residues. Germline CDR1 is LGHNA and CDR2 is YSLEER. Trimming cost V 2 bases and J 7 bases; bases outside gene matches: 7. CDR3 in DNA: TGCGCCAGCAGCCAAACTACAGGGGTCGGTGAAAAACTGTTTTTT. As protein: CASSQTTGVGEKLFF.

This chain connects TRBV3-1 (or the pseudogene TRBV3-2) to TRBJ1-2; D perhaps matches TRBD1 (5 bases). CDR3 size: 13 residues. Germline CDR1 is LGHDT and CDR2 is YNNKEL (reference sequence). Trimming left V 2 bases short and J 6 bases short, with 10 bases between. The CDR3 nucleotides read TGTGCCAGCAGCCAATGGGGGGTTCATGGCTACACCTTC. Its protein is CASSQWGVHGYTF.

This clone was seen just once. For the CDR3, the DNA is TGTGCCACCTATCGACTAGCGGGAGACGAGCAGTACTTC. Translation gives CATYRLAGDEQYF. The V and J genes are TRBV6-5 and TRBJ2-7; 12 nucleotides line up with TRBD2. After removal of 10 bases from V and 5 bases from J, the junction contained 6 bases not matched to a gene. The CDR3 loop spans 13 amino acids. CDR1 MNHEY and CDR2 SVGAGI come from the germline V gene.

This rearrangement joins TRBV11-2 to TRBJ2-5, with D perhaps TRBD2 (5 bases). CDR3 size: 15 residues. The ends were cut back, 5 bases at V and 7 bases at J, with 20 bases in the middle. The germline CDR1 and CDR2 sequences are SGHAT and FQNNGV. CDR3 sequence reads: CASSRTRDGVGTQYF. The CDR3 DNA follows: TGTGCCAGCAGCCGCACGAGGGATGGGGTGGGGACCCAGTACTTC.

The chain is built from TRBV5-1 and TRBJ1-3, with 7 bases lining up with TRBD1. Germline CDR1 is SGHRS and CDR2 is YFSETQ. Losses at the gene ends were 4 bases for V and 1 base for J; bases not matched to a gene: 5. This CDR3 comprises 15 residues. CDR3 residues: CASSQQTGSGNTIYF. In DNA form, the CDR3 reads TGCGCCAGCAGCCAGCAGACAGGGTCTGGAAACACCATATATTTT. Based on the CDR3 plus reference TRBV5-1 and TRBJ1-3, the full variable domain is KAGVTQTPRYLIKTRGQQVTLSCSPISGHRSVSWYQQTPGQGLQFLFEYFSETQRNKGNFPGRFSGRQFSNSRSEMNVSTLELGDSALYLCASSQQTGSGNTIYFGEGSWLTVV.

The V call is TRBV4-2, the J call TRBJ1-6, with D possibly TRBD1 on 6 matching bases. The CDR3 runs to 17 residues. Germline lookup yields CDR1 LGHNA and CDR2 YNFKEQ. V was shortened by 0 bases and J by 7 bases, with 16 bases between the two germline ends. CDR3 loop: CASSQEAGRGYNSPLHF. The CDR3, as DNA: TGTGCCAGCAGCCAAGAAGCCGGCAGGGGTTACAATTCACCCCTCCACTTT.

CDR3 in amino acids: CSVGTDSHYEQYF. The DNA of the CDR3 is TGCAGCGTTGGCACCGACTCACACTACGAGCAGTACTTC. V usage is TRBV29-1 and J usage is TRBJ2-7; D unresolved. Trimming pared 4 bases from V and 3 bases from J, leaving 13 bases between. This CDR3 spans 13 amino acids. Germline CDR1 is SQVTM and CDR2 is ANQGSEA.

This chain joins TRBV5-6 and TRBJ2-3; 9 nucleotides agree with TRBD1. V dropped 3 bases and J dropped 7; count of bases not matched to a gene: 6. Per germline, CDR1 SGHDT and CDR2 YYEEEE. The CDR3 runs to 14 residues. Here the CDR3 reads CASSSGTGWNTQYF. The CDR3 DNA is TGTGCCAGCAGCTCCGGGACAGGGTGGAATACGCAGTATTTT.

The chain couples TRBV18 to TRBJ1-5; a weak D match, TRBD1 (5 bases). CDR3 length: 14 amino acids. Germline loops: CDR1 KGHSH, CDR2 LQKENI. Trimming stripped 6 bases from V and 4 bases from J, with 13 bases between. The chain's CDR3 is CASSLQRGNQPQHF. CDR3 coding DNA: TGTGCCAGCTCCCTCCAACGGGGGAATCAGCCCCAGCATTTT. Looking up the rest from reference TRBV18 and TRBJ1-5 gives the full variable domain: NAGVMQNPRHLVRRRGQEARLRCSPMKGHSHVYWYRQLPEEGLKFMVYLQKENIIDESGMPKERFSAEFPKEGPSILRIQQVVRGDSAAYFCASSLQRGNQPQHFGDGTRLSIL.

The chain uses TRBV16 and TRBJ1-5, with 9 bases fitting TRBD1. J lost 4 bases, V lost 4 bases, and 5 bases had no gene match. From germline, CDR1 is KGHSY and CDR2 FQNENV. The CDR3 is 15 residues long. The CDR3 loop reads CASSPLGQGNQPQHF. The CDR3 DNA sequence: TGTGCCAGCAGCCCCTTGGGACAGGGAAATCAGCCCCAGCATTTT. Complete variable domain (other parts from reference TRBV16 and TRBJ1-5): GEEVAQTPKHLVRGEGQKAKLYCAPIKGHSYVFWYQQVLKNEFKFLISFQNENVFDETGMPKERFSAKCLPNSPCSLEIQATKLEDSAVYFCASSPLGQGNQPQHFGDGTRLSIL.